Below are 21 T cell receptor beta chains sequenced from a single sample in a study of blood T cell repertoires in COVID-19. Sequenced by immunoSEQ multiplex PCR; TCRdb stores in-frame clones only, minus some. Of 150,000 to 200,000 clones in the sample, 70% to 90% are singletons; the top ten hold less than 8.5%. Sequencing used PBMCs or T cells enriched from blood (not recorded which). These receptors were taken from a woman in her fifties or sixties who had recovered from COVID-19.

The rearrangement uses TRBV14 and TRBJ2-3, with 11 positions matching TRBD2. This CDR3 is 16 amino acids long. The junction had 5 bases not matched to a gene; V was cut back by 6 bases and J by 0 bases. CDR1 and CDR2 (germline): SGHDN, FVKESK. CDR3 bases: TGTGCCAGCAGTCCGGGACTAGCGGTTAGCACAGATACGCAGTATTTT. Translation gives CASSPGLAVSTDTQYF.

The chain employs TRBV11-2 and TRBJ2-7, with TRBD2 matching over 8 bases. J was trimmed by 3 bases and V by 0 bases; bases with no gene match: 10. Germline V gene lookup returns CDR1 SGHAT and CDR2 FQNNGV. The CDR3 covers 17 residues. The CDR3 coding sequence is TGTGCCAGCAGCTTAGATCCGGCGGGGGGCGCAATCTACGAGCAGTACTTC. This encodes CASSLDPAGGAIYEQYF.

The J gene is TRBJ2-2, the V gene TRBV9, with 7 bases matching TRBD2. The V segment lost 4 bases and the J segment 1 base; nucleotides outside the gene matches: 7. The germline V gene encodes CDR1 SGDLS and CDR2 YYNGEE. This CDR3 spans 16 amino acids. The CDR3 loop reads CASSTQLAQNTGELFF. The CDR3 coding sequence is TGTGCCAGCAGCACCCAACTAGCGCAGAACACCGGGGAGCTGTTTTTT.

J is TRBJ2-3 and V is TRBV7-5; the D call of TRBD1 is as the table states it, not checked on the DNA. TRBV7-5 corresponds to a pseudogene. The CDR3 is made up of 17 amino acids. The CDR3 sequence: CARSWRGVQGPTDTQYF. In DNA form, the CDR3 reads TGTGCCAGAAGCTGGAGAGGTGTCCAGGGCCCCACAGATACGCAGTATTTT.

The genes are TRBV6-5 and TRBJ1-5; 8 bases are shared with TRBD1. With V trimmed by 6 bases and J by 2 bases, 3 bases remained unmatched. This CDR3 has 14 amino acids. Germline-derived CDR1 and CDR2 are MNHEY and SVGAGI. CDR3 protein: CASRDRGGNQPQHF. The CDR3 DNA is TGTGCCAGCAGAGACAGGGGCGGCAATCAGCCCCAGCATTTT.

This chain connects TRBV3-1 (or the pseudogene TRBV3-2) to TRBJ2-1; D might be TRBD1 (5 bases). The CDR3 totals 12 residues. CDR1 is LGHDT and CDR2 is YNNKEL in the germline V gene (reference sequence). V dropped 3 bases and J dropped 6 bases, with 6 bases sitting between them. As DNA, the CDR3 is TGTGCCAGCAGCCAGACAGTCAATGAGCAGTTCTTC. Encoded protein: CASSQTVNEQFF.

V usage is TRBV4-2 and J usage is TRBJ1-6, with no clear D. Germline loops: CDR1 LGHNA, CDR2 YNFKEQ. The CDR3 runs 18 residues. V gave up 0 bases and J gave up 0 bases, with 12 bases separating them. CDR3 region: CASSQEPRESSYNSPLHF. The DNA of the CDR3 is TGTGCCAGCAGCCAAGAACCACGGGAGAGCTCCTATAATTCACCCCTCCACTTT.

V and J are TRBV5-5 and TRBJ1-2; D is unresolved. The CDR3 covers 14 residues. V was trimmed by 0 bases and J by 6 bases, leaving 12 bases between them. Germline V gene lookup returns CDR1 SGHKS and CDR2 YYEKEE (reference sequence). This CDR3 is CASSLDPGTDGYTF. For the CDR3, the DNA is TGTGCCAGCAGCTTGGATCCGGGTACTGATGGCTACACCTTC.

The CDR3 coding sequence is TGCAGTGCCAGTGGGACAACCCTCTACGAGCAGTACTTC. Translating it yields CSASGTTLYEQYF. The rearrangement uses TRBV20-1 and TRBJ2-7; TRBD1 is a possible D gene (6 bases). Between the trimmed V and J ends, which lost 6 bases and 3 bases, there was a span of 15 bases. The CDR3 totals 13 residues. CDR1 and CDR2 (germline): DFQATT, SNEGSKA (reference sequence).

This chain links TRBV20-1 with TRBJ1-4, with a weak D call TRBD1 (6 bases). Between the trimmed V and J ends, which lost 3 bases and 2 bases, there was a span of 13 bases. The CDR3 spans 15 residues. Germline V gene sequence: CDR1 DFQATT, CDR2 SNEGSKA (reference sequence). For the CDR3, the DNA is TGCAGTGCTAGTCGGGGGGCGGGCACTAATGAAAAACTGTTTTTT. This translates into CSASRGAGTNEKLFF.

CDR3 bases: TGTGCCAGCAGCTTCACCCAGGGAATGAACACTGAAGCTTTCTTT. As protein: CASSFTQGMNTEAFF. The chain carries TRBV7-9 and TRBJ1-1, with D perhaps TRBD1 (5 bases). Looked up from germline, CDR1 is SEHNR and CDR2 is FQNEAQ (reference sequence). The germline V and J ends were trimmed by 3 bases and 0 bases, with 11 bases remaining between them. The length of the CDR3 is 15 residues. Looking up the rest from reference TRBV7-9 and TRBJ1-1 gives the full variable domain: DTGVSQNPRHKITKRGQNVTFRCDPISEHNRLYWYRQTLGQGPEFLTYFQNEAQLEKSRLLSDRFSAERPKGSFSTLEIQRTEQGDSAMYLCASSFTQGMNTEAFFGQGTRLTVV.

The V and J genes are TRBV27 and TRBJ2-7; the D gene is possibly TRBD1 (5 bases). Deletions cut 2 bases from V and 6 bases from J, with 17 bases between. The CDR3 contains 15 residues. CDR1 and CDR2 (germline): MNHEY, SMNVEV (reference sequence). The CDR3, as DNA: TGTGCCAGCAGTTTAGATGGCAGGGCTGTCCTCGAGCAGTACTTC. This encodes CASSLDGRAVLEQYF.

The chain couples TRBV7-8 to TRBJ1-1; D not certain. Trimming removed 2 bases from V and 7 bases from J, with 20 bases in between. This CDR3 has 16 amino acids. Looked up from germline, CDR1 is SGHVS and CDR2 is FQNEAQ. The CDR3 DNA reads TGTGCCAGCAGCTTAAATTTTCAGCCGTACGAGGGTGAAGCTTTCTTT. It is translated as CASSLNFQPYEGEAFF.

Only a few counts were recorded for this clone. The V call is TRBV5-6, the J call TRBJ1-1, with 7 bases that match TRBD1. The V and J ends lost 2 bases and 11 bases, in that order; junction bases with no gene match: 3. CDR1 and CDR2 from the germline V gene are SGHDT and YYEEEE. CDR3 size: 11 residues. The CDR3 DNA sequence: TGTGCCAGCAGCTTTGACAGGGAGGCTTTCTTT. Protein product: CASSFDREAFF.

This clone was seen just once. This chain links TRBV4-1 with TRBJ1-4; 7 bases line up with TRBD1. There are 16 residues in the CDR3. CDR1 is MGHRA and CDR2 is YSYEKL in the germline V gene. The junction had 9 bases not matched to a gene; V was cut back by 2 bases and J by 6 bases. The CDR3 DNA reads TGCGCCAGCAGCCAATTAGGTTACAGGGGAGATGAAAAACTGTTTTTT. Translating it yields CASSQLGYRGDEKLFF.

The genes are TRBV6-5 and TRBJ2-3; D is undetermined. V was clipped by 7 bases and J by 4 bases, with 12 bases between them. The CDR3 totals 13 residues. From germline, CDR1 is MNHEY and CDR2 SVGAGI. The CDR3 nucleotides are TGTGCCAGCAAGGAAACCGCGGCAGATACGCAGTATTTT. Translating it yields CASKETAADTQYF.

The chain carries TRBV7-6 and TRBJ2-5; TRBD2 aligns across 13 bases. The CDR3 spans 14 residues. V shed 5 bases and J 5 bases; nucleotides not matched to a gene: 2. Germline V gives CDR1 SGHVS, CDR2 FNYEAQ. CDR3 sequence: CASSPGLAGETQYF. In DNA, the CDR3 is TGTGCCAGCAGCCCGGGACTAGCGGGGGAGACCCAGTACTTC.

The rearrangement joins TRBV28 to TRBJ1-3; the D is unclear. The CDR3 is 14 amino acids. Trimming cost V 5 bases and J 0 bases, with 8 bases left between them. Germline values: CDR1 MDHEN, CDR2 SYDVKM. Here the CDR3 DNA reads TGTGCCAGCAGTGAACGGAGCTCTGGAAACACCATATATTTT. It encodes CASSERSSGNTIYF. Full variable domain (rest looked up from reference TRBV28 and TRBJ1-3): DVKVTQSSRYLVKRTGEKVFLECVQDMDHENMFWYRQDPGLGLRLIYFSYDVKMKEKGDIPEGYSVSREKKERFSLILESASTNQTSMYLCASSERSSGNTIYFGEGSWLTVV.

This chain joins TRBV7-3 and TRBJ2-2, with D possibly matching TRBD1 (7 bases). Germline CDR1 and CDR2: SGHTA and FQGTGA. The CDR3 is 16 amino acids. The V end lost 2 bases, the J end lost 6 bases, and 16 bases lay between the germline ends. DNA for the CDR3: TGTGCCAGCAGCTTACCGGACAGGAGGGCTTCCGGGGAGCTGTTTTTT. It translates to CASSLPDRRASGELFF.

CDR3 sequence: CASRGTLGRTSYEQYF. The CDR3 nucleotides read TGTGCCAGCAGGGGGACACTTGGACGGACTTCTTACGAGCAGTACTTC. This chain uses TRBV2 with TRBJ2-7; weak D call: TRBD1 (6 bases). The CDR3 length is 16 residues. Trimming removed 6 bases from V and 4 bases from J, with 22 bases in between. Germline V gene data show CDR1 as SNHLY and CDR2 as FYNNEI.

The chain links TRBV11-2 to TRBJ1-3; no reliable D call. Germline V gene data show CDR1 as SGHAT and CDR2 as FQNNGV. V dropped 5 bases and J dropped 0 bases, with 11 bases sitting between them. The CDR3 contains 15 residues. The CDR3 DNA reads as TGTGCCAGCAGCCCCTCGGTCCTCTCTGGAAACACCATATATTTT. Translating gives CASSPSVLSGNTIYF.